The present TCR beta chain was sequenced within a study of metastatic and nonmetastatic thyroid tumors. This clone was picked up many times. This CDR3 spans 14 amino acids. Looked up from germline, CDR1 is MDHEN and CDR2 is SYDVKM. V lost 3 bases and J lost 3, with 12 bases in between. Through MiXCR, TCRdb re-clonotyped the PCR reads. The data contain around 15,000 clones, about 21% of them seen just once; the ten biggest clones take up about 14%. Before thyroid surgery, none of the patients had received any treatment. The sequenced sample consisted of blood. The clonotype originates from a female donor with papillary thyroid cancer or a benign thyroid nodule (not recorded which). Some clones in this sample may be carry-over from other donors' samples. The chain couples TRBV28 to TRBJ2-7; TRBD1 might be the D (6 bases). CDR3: CASSFTGIIYEQYF. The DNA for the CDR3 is TGTGCCAGCAGTTTTACAGGGATAATCTACGAGCAGTACTTC.